This T cell receptor beta chain was found in a study of cytomegalovirus exposure and HLA in healthy donors. Regarding this clone: The junction and the germline gene differ at one end; a read error may be behind it.

This CDR3 spans 15 amino acids. Germline V gene data show CDR1 as MGHRA and CDR2 as YSYEKL. PCR involved 60 Vbeta and 13 Jbeta primers. Sequencing was performed with immunoSEQ multiplex PCR; in TCRdb, only in-frame clones are kept and a portion is missing. The sample gives roughly 170,000 clones, roughly 87% of which show up once; about 1.6% is in the top ten. This clonotype originated in a man aged 45-65 years in good health and CMV-seronegative. The sequenced material came from PBMCs. The chain employs TRBV4-1 and TRBJ2-5; no clear D. The CDR3 nucleotides are TGCGCCAGCAGACAAGATCCAGGCAGAAAAGAGACCCAGTACTTC. Its translation: CASRQDPGRKETQYF.